Following are 30 T cell receptor beta chains from one sample sequenced in a study of tissue T cells after allogeneic stem cell transplantation. TCRdb keeps only in-frame clones here, not all; method: immunoSEQ multiplex PCR. Of 4,000 or so clones in the sample, roughly 50% were seen once. Time point denoted: mouse harvest day 7 after allogeneic transplant. Mouse grafts combined 10^7 T-cell-depleted bone marrow cells with 10^6 splenic CD5+ T cells. Specimen: gut tissue. The source of these receptors is a female BALB/c mouse given C57BL/6 T cells with graft-versus-host disease after an allogeneic hematopoietic cell transplant.

Concerning this clone itself: Germline and genes: mouse. Read coverage stops 1 residue before the CDR3 terminus; the germline J gene supplies the remainder. The chain carries TRBV13-2 and TRBJ2-4, with TRBD1 as a possible D gene (6 bases). CDR3 length: 14 residues. V lost 4 bases to trimming and J lost 0 bases, with 9 bases between them. Per the germline V gene, CDR1 is NNHNN and CDR2 is SYGAGS (reference sequence). The sequenced part of the CDR3 DNA is TGTGCCAGCGGTCGGGACATTAGTCAAAACACCTTGTAC. Protein: CASGRDISQNTLY. The CDR3 as a whole reads CASGRDISQNTLYF.

As for this clone: The genes and germline here are from mouse. The read stops 1 residue short of the end of the CDR3; the missing end is completed from the germline J gene. This chain connects TRBV26 to TRBJ2-4, with TRBD2 matching over 9 bases. There are 15 residues in the CDR3. The germline V gene has CDR1 KGHPV and CDR2 FQNQEV (reference sequence). The J segment lost 0 bases and the V segment lost 6 bases, leaving 4 bases of the junction unmatched. Partial CDR3 DNA: TGTGCCAGCAGGGACTGGGGCCCTAGTCAAAACACCTTGTAC. Translated, it gives CASRDWGPSQNTLY. In full, the CDR3 is CASRDWGPSQNTLYF.

By its share, this clone is large. Each gene name is a mouse one. The CDR3 is CASSLGGRYTGQLYF. The covered CDR3 bases are TGTGCCAGCAGTTTGGGGGGGCGTTACACCGGGCAGCTCTAC. This chain connects TRBV15 to TRBJ2-2, with TRBD2 identical over 8 bases. The read stops 1 residue short of the end of the CDR3; the missing end is completed from the germline J gene. The germline gives CDR1 SGHND, CDR2 FRSKSL. V shed 3 bases and J 3 bases; nucleotides not matched to a gene: 3. The CDR3 is 15 amino acids. Full variable domain (remainder filled in from reference TRBV15 and TRBJ2-2): DAGVTQTPRHEVAEKGQTIILKCEPVSGHNDLFWYRQTKIQGLELLSYFRSKSLMEDGGAFKDRFKAEMLNSSFSTLKIQPTEPKDSAVYLCASSLGGRYTGQLYFGEGSKLTVL.

Details on this clone: The genes and germline here are from mouse. Coverage ceases 1 residue before the CDR3 finishes, and the germline J gene fills in the end. This chain connects TRBV26 to TRBJ2-2; D possibly corresponds to TRBD1 (5 bases). Germline V CDR1 and CDR2: KGHPV, FQNQEV (reference sequence). The V end was cut by 6 bases, the J end by 0 bases, with 8 bases between. The CDR3 runs to 14 residues. CDR3 residues: CASRPDTNTGQLYF. Incomplete CDR3 DNA: TGTGCCAGCAGACCGGACACAAACACCGGGCAGCTCTAC.

About this clone: Mouse gene names apply. The CDR3 sequence: CTCSVGQPNTEVFF. CDR3 DNA (partial): TGCACCTGCAGTGTGGGACAACCAAACACAGAAGTCTTC. The rearrangement uses TRBV1 and TRBJ1-1, with D possibly TRBD1 on 6 matching bases. The read falls 1 residue short of the CDR3 end, and the missing part is taken from the germline J gene. Germline CDR1 and CDR2: NSQYPW and LRSPGD (reference sequence). V was pared by 4 bases and J by 0 bases, with 9 bases between. This CDR3 contains 14 residues.

About this clone: Gene names denote mouse genes. The CDR3 extends 1 residue past the end of the read, so its final part is completed from the germline J gene. This chain uses TRBV26 with TRBJ2-5, with TRBD1 matching 7 bases. The V and J ends lost 2 bases and 6 bases, in that order; junction bases with no gene match: 5. The CDR3 runs to 14 residues. CDR1 is KGHPV, CDR2 FQNQEV, per germline (reference sequence). The CDR3 sequence is CASSLTGEGDTQYF. The sequenced part of the CDR3 DNA is TGTGCCAGCAGTCTGACAGGGGAAGGGGACACCCAGTAC.

Notes on this clone: Genes and germline come from the mouse. The read comes to an end 1 residue before the CDR3 does, leaving the germline J gene to fill in the end. The chain uses TRBV13-1 and TRBJ2-7; D remains ambiguous. Trimming shortened V by 0 bases and J by 7 bases, and 5 bases separated the two germline ends. This CDR3 spans 11 amino acids. From germline, CDR1 is NSHNY and CDR2 SYGAGN. The part of the CDR3 DNA that was read is TGTGCCAGCAGTGATGCGGGGGAACAGTAC. Translation gives CASSDAGEQY. The whole CDR3 reads CASSDAGEQYF.

Turning to this clone: The gene names here belong to mouse. The read ends 1 residue shy of where the CDR3 ends; the end is completed using the germline J gene. The genes are TRBV12-2 and TRBJ2-7; tentative D call: TRBD2 (5 bases). Trimming removed 4 bases at V and 0 bases at J, with 12 bases between. This CDR3 has 14 residues. Germline lookup yields CDR1 SGHLS and CDR2 HYDKME. The sequenced CDR3 bases are TGTGCCAGCTCCTGGGCAGGACTCTCCTATGAACAGTAC. Protein: CASSWAGLSYEQY. The CDR3 in its entirety is CASSWAGLSYEQYF. The variable domain in full, completed from reference TRBV12-2 and TRBJ2-7, reads NSGVVQSPRYIIKGKGERSILKCIPISGHLSVAWYQQTQGQELKFFIQHYDKMERDKGNLPSRFSVQQFDDYHSEMNMSALELEDSAVYFCASSWAGLSYEQYFGPGTRLTVL.

Worth noting for this clone: The germline and genes are mouse ones. The read terminates 1 residue ahead of where the CDR3 ends, so the germline J gene completes it. This rearrangement joins TRBV1 to TRBJ2-7; 10 nucleotides align to TRBD2. Germline values: CDR1 NSQYPW, CDR2 LRSPGD (reference sequence). There are 15 residues in the CDR3. V shed 2 bases, J shed 2 bases, and the junction held 3 bases outside the gene matches. CDR3 DNA (partial): TGCACCTGCAGTGCAACCGGGACTGGGGCCTATGAACAGTAC. Translation gives CTCSATGTGAYEQY. The complete CDR3 protein is CTCSATGTGAYEQYF. The variable domain in full, completed from reference TRBV1 and TRBJ2-7, reads VTLLEQNPRWRLVPRGQAVNLRCILKNSQYPWMSWYQQDLQKQLQWLFTLRSPGDKEVKSLPGADYLATRVTDTELRLQVANMSQGRTLYCTCSATGTGAYEQYFGPGTRLTVL.

This clone was detected only a few times. Germline and genes: mouse. From the germline J gene comes the end of the CDR3, since the read stops 1 residue before it. This chain joins TRBV2 and TRBJ2-2; the D gene could be TRBD1 or TRBD2 (6 bases each). Germline loops: CDR1 LGHNA, CDR2 YSYQKL. This CDR3 region has 15 residues. V lost 2 bases and J 2 bases, leaving 9 bases between the germline ends. CDR3 residues: CASSQKGGNTGQLYF. The sequenced part of the CDR3 DNA is TGTGCCAGCAGCCAAAAAGGGGGGAACACCGGGCAGCTCTAC.

This clone was seen only a few times. The listed genes are named as in mouse. The CDR3 end lies 1 residue beyond the end of the read and is filled in from the germline J gene. V gene TRBV5 combines with J gene TRBJ2-1; D perhaps matches TRBD2 (6 bases). The germline V gene encodes CDR1 LGHNA and CDR2 YNLKQL (reference sequence). Trimming removed 0 bases from V and 3 bases from J, with 9 bases in between. CDR3 length: 15 residues. The sequenced part of the CDR3 DNA is TGTGCCAGCAGCCAAGATCCCTGGGGCTATGCTGAGCAGTTC. This encodes CASSQDPWGYAEQF. The entire CDR3 reads CASSQDPWGYAEQFF.

This clone occurred a few times. All gene names here are mouse names. Sequencing ends 1 residue short of the CDR3 end; the germline J gene provides the rest. V and J are TRBV26 and TRBJ2-7; 8 bases align to TRBD2. Losses at the gene ends were 0 bases for V and 6 bases for J; bases not matched to a gene: 1. There are 13 residues in the CDR3. Germline CDR1 KGHPV, CDR2 FQNQEV (reference sequence). CDR3 loop: CASSLSGGVEQYF. The part of the CDR3 DNA that was read is TGTGCCAGCAGTCTGTCTGGGGGGGTTGAACAGTAC.

The sample holds a few counts of this clone. Gene names and germline refer to mouse. The sequenced fragment ends 1 residue before the CDR3 boundary, so the rest is inferred from the germline J gene. The chain joins TRBV23 to TRBJ2-7; the D call in the table, TRBD2, was not verified against the DNA. The germline CDR1 and CDR2 sequences are KGHTA and FQNQQP. CDR3 length: 14 amino acids. The sequenced CDR3 bases are TGCTCCAGCAGTCAATCGCCTGGGGGGTATGAACAGTAC. Translated, it gives CSSSQSPGGYEQY. The entire CDR3 reads CSSSQSPGGYEQYF.

A note on this clone: The gene names given are mouse names. The read ends 1 residue before the CDR3 terminus; that terminus is restored from the germline J gene. This sequence joins TRBV26 and TRBJ1-1; the match to TRBD1 covers 7 bases. CDR3 length: 14 amino acids. Germline V gives CDR1 KGHPV, CDR2 FQNQEV (reference sequence). After removal of 5 bases from V and 0 bases from J, the junction contained 3 bases not matched to a gene. The CDR3 sequence is CASSAGTANTEVFF. The DNA read from the CDR3 is TGTGCCAGCAGTGCCGGGACAGCAAACACAGAAGTCTTC. Full variable domain (missing parts from reference TRBV26 and TRBJ1-1): NSKVIQTPRYLVKGQGQKAKMRCIPEKGHPVVFWYQQNKNNEFKFLINFQNQEVLQQIDMTEKRFSAECPSNSPCSLEIQSSEAGDSALYLCASSAGTANTEVFFGKGTRLTVV.

In the case of this clone: All gene names here are mouse names. Read data end 1 residue before the CDR3 end; the end is taken from the germline J gene. The chain carries TRBV26 and TRBJ2-4, with D tentatively TRBD1 (6 bases). In germline, CDR1 is KGHPV, CDR2 FQNQEV (reference sequence). The CDR3 runs 14 residues. Between the trimmed V and J ends, which lost 6 bases and 6 bases, there was a span of 16 bases. CDR3 amino acids: CASSRLRGRNTLYF. The sequenced part of the CDR3 DNA is TGTGCCAGCAGCCGACTCAGGGGAAGGAACACCTTGTAC.

Of note for this clone: Any gene name here is a mouse gene name. The CDR3 goes on 1 residue after the read ends, and that part is filled in from the germline J gene. The chain has TRBV26 and TRBJ2-7; unclear D gene. Germline V CDR1 and CDR2: KGHPV, FQNQEV (reference sequence). The CDR3 contains 12 residues. Trimming cost V 2 bases and J 7 bases, with 9 bases left between them. Incomplete CDR3 DNA: TGTGCCAGCAGTCTGCCCAGCCGGGAACAGTAC. It is translated as CASSLPSREQY. The entire CDR3 is CASSLPSREQYF.

Concerning this clone: Mouse gene names and germline throughout. The read ends 1 residue before the CDR3 terminus; that terminus is restored from the germline J gene. The chain uses TRBV19 and TRBJ2-5; 10 bases match TRBD2. Trimming cost V 3 bases and J 0 bases; bases outside gene matches: 4. The CDR3 is 16 amino acids. In germline, CDR1 is FNHDT, CDR2 SITEND (reference sequence). CDR3 bases read: TGTGCCAGCAGTAAGGGGACTGGGGCTAACCAAGACACCCAGTAC. Encoded protein: CASSKGTGANQDTQY. The whole CDR3 reads CASSKGTGANQDTQYF. Variable domain in full (rest from reference TRBV19 and TRBJ2-5): GGIITQTPKFLIGQEGQKLTLKCQQNFNHDTMYWYRQDSGKGLRLIYYSITENDLQKGDLSEGYDASREKKSSFSLTVTSAQKNEMAVFLCASSKGTGANQDTQYFGPGTRLLVL.

Note on this clone: Here the gene names and germline are mouse. The read gets to within 1 residue of the CDR3 end, and the germline J gene fills in the rest. The chain uses TRBV26 and TRBJ1-4, with D uncertain. Germline CDR1 is KGHPV and CDR2 is FQNQEV (reference sequence). The CDR3 is made up of 14 amino acids. The ends were cut back, 3 bases at V and 0 bases at J, with 5 bases in the middle. The chain's CDR3 is CASSLQISNERLFF. Partial CDR3 DNA: TGTGCCAGCAGTCTACAAATTTCCAACGAAAGATTATTT.

About this clone: The genes and germline here are from mouse. The DNA ends 1 residue before the CDR3 does, and the rest of the CDR3 is filled in from the germline J gene. V is TRBV26 and J is TRBJ2-1, with 9 bases matching TRBD2. Germline V gives CDR1 KGHPV, CDR2 FQNQEV (reference sequence). There are 15 residues in the CDR3. V shed 6 bases and J 0 bases; nucleotides not matched to a gene: 3. The CDR3 sequence: CASRGLGYNYAEQFF. CDR3 DNA, as far as it was read: TGTGCCAGCAGGGGACTGGGTTATAACTATGCTGAGCAGTTC. The whole variable domain, remainder taken from reference TRBV26 and TRBJ2-1, is NSKVIQTPRYLVKGQGQKAKMRCIPEKGHPVVFWYQQNKNNEFKFLINFQNQEVLQQIDMTEKRFSAECPSNSPCSLEIQSSEAGDSALYLCASRGLGYNYAEQFFGPGTRLTVL.

In this sample, this clone turned up a few times. Here the gene names and germline are mouse. The DNA read from the CDR3 is TGTGCCAGCAGTCTTGGCACTAACGAAAGATTATTT. This sequence encodes CASSLGTNERLF. The whole CDR3 protein is CASSLGTNERLFF. The genes are TRBV26 and TRBJ1-4, with D unresolved. Read coverage stops 1 residue before the CDR3 terminus; the germline J gene supplies the remainder. The germline gives CDR1 KGHPV, CDR2 FQNQEV (reference sequence). V was cut by 3 bases and J by 5 bases, with 7 bases left in between. CDR3 size: 13 residues.

For this clone: Gene names and germline refer to mouse. The DNA ends 1 residue before the CDR3 does, and the rest of the CDR3 is filled in from the germline J gene. This chain joins TRBV3 and TRBJ1-5; 11 bases are a match to TRBD1. This CDR3 has 17 residues. J lost 0 bases, V lost 6 bases, and 7 bases had no gene match. The germline gives CDR1 SNHLY, CDR2 FYNGKV (reference sequence). The CDR3 sequence is CASSSGTGGNNNQAPLF. Partial CDR3 DNA: TGTGCCAGCAGTTCTGGGACAGGGGGGAATAACAACCAGGCTCCGCTT.

In the case of this clone: Mouse germline and gene names are used. The CDR3 DNA, read in part, is TGTGCCAGCAGCCACCGGTTTCAAAACACCTTGTAC. It yields the protein CASSHRFQNTLY. From start to end, the CDR3 is CASSHRFQNTLYF. J is TRBJ2-4 and V is TRBV5; D is undetermined. The CDR3 goes on 1 residue after the read ends, and that part is filled in from the germline J gene. Trimming stripped 3 bases from V and 2 bases from J, with 6 bases between. Germline CDR1 reads LGHNA; CDR2 reads YNLKQL (reference sequence). The CDR3 contains 13 residues.

This clone was counted between two and nine times. Genes and germline are mouse. The sequence runs out 1 residue before the end of the CDR3; the remainder is reconstructed from the germline J gene. The rearrangement links TRBV15 to TRBJ2-7; the D gene is possibly TRBD2 (6 bases). The CDR3 covers 14 residues. V was cut by 5 bases and J by 0 bases, with 11 bases left in between. The germline V gene has CDR1 SGHND and CDR2 FRSKSL. CDR3 sequence: CASSPLGSSYEQYF. CDR3 DNA (partial): TGTGCCAGCAGTCCCCTGGGGAGCTCCTATGAACAGTAC.

Turning to this clone: The listed genes are named as in mouse. The read ends 1 residue shy of where the CDR3 ends; the end is completed using the germline J gene. This chain joins TRBV12-2 and TRBJ2-4, with 8 bases lining up with TRBD2. Per germline, CDR1 SGHLS and CDR2 HYDKME. This CDR3 contains 16 residues. Unmatched junction bases numbered 4, after V lost 0 bases and J lost 0 bases. The part of the CDR3 DNA that was read is TGTGCCAGCTCTCTCGACTGGGGAACTAGTCAAAACACCTTGTAC. It translates to CASSLDWGTSQNTLY. The entire CDR3 reads CASSLDWGTSQNTLYF.

This clone was found once. The listed genes are named as in mouse. Coverage ceases 1 residue before the CDR3 finishes, and the germline J gene fills in the end. The genes are TRBV12-1 and TRBJ2-5, with no clear D. Germline V gene sequence: CDR1 SGHSN, CDR2 HYEKVE. This CDR3 contains 14 residues. Trimming shortened V by 3 bases and J by 0 bases, and 9 bases separated the two germline ends. The CDR3 bases that were read are TGTGCCAGCTCTGAGGGAGTTAACCAAGACACCCAGTAC. Translation: CASSEGVNQDTQY. The entire CDR3 sequence reads CASSEGVNQDTQYF.

Notes on this clone: The gene names given are mouse names. Read coverage stops 1 residue before the CDR3 terminus; the germline J gene supplies the remainder. The V call is TRBV26, the J call TRBJ2-5, with 10 bases identical to TRBD2. CDR3 size: 15 residues. Germline CDR1 reads KGHPV; CDR2 reads FQNQEV (reference sequence). The trim removed 7 bases at V and 2 bases at J, leaving 6 bases unmatched. CDR3 residues: CASTRLGGFQDTQYF. The part of the CDR3 DNA that was read is TGTGCCAGCACAAGACTGGGGGGCTTCCAAGACACCCAGTAC.

Note on this clone: Each gene name is a mouse one. The read ends 1 residue shy of where the CDR3 ends; the end is completed using the germline J gene. The chain combines TRBV26 with TRBJ1-5; D ambiguous. This CDR3 is 9 amino acids long. V gave up 4 bases and J gave up 8 bases, with 0 bases separating them. Germline CDR1 and CDR2: KGHPV and FQNQEV (reference sequence). The sequenced CDR3 bases are TGTGCCAGCAGTCAGGCTCCGCTT. Residues: CASSQAPL. The CDR3, in full, reads CASSQAPLF.

This clone was seen more than once but under ten times. Gene names follow the mouse nomenclature. The read comes to an end 1 residue before the CDR3 does, leaving the germline J gene to fill in the end. The chain has TRBV13-2 and TRBJ1-2, with D perhaps TRBD1 (5 bases). Germline CDR1 and CDR2: NNHNN and SYGAGS (reference sequence). Trimming left V 2 bases short and J 3 bases short, with 11 bases between. This CDR3 contains 14 residues. CDR3: CASGEGRAYSDYTF. The CDR3 DNA, read in part, is TGTGCCAGCGGTGAGGGCAGGGCGTACTCCGACTACACC.

Notes on this clone: Gene names refer to mouse genes. The covered CDR3 bases are TGTGCCAGCAGCATCCGGGACAAAGTTAACAACCAGGCTCCGCTT. Its translation: CASSIRDKVNNQAPL. The entire CDR3 sequence reads CASSIRDKVNNQAPLF. V usage is TRBV4 and J usage is TRBJ1-5; D perhaps matches TRBD1 (6 bases). Read sequence stops 1 residue before the CDR3 end, and the germline J gene provides the missing end. The CDR3 extends over 16 amino acids. Trimming left V 5 bases short and J 0 bases short, with 14 bases between. Germline V lookup: CDR1 LGHDT, CDR2 YNNKQL (reference sequence).

Notes on this clone: Germline and genes here are mouse. The read stops 1 residue short of the end of the CDR3; the missing end is completed from the germline J gene. The rearrangement joins TRBV16 to TRBJ2-7, with 9 bases matching TRBD2. This CDR3 is built from 14 residues. CDR1 is SGHSA and CDR2 is FRNQAP in the germline V gene. The V segment lost 1 base and the J segment 7 bases; nucleotides outside the gene matches: 5. Incomplete CDR3 DNA: TGTGCAAGCAGCTTAGGATGGGGGGGCAGAGAACAGTAC. Encoded protein: CASSLGWGGREQY. The whole CDR3 region reads CASSLGWGGREQYF.